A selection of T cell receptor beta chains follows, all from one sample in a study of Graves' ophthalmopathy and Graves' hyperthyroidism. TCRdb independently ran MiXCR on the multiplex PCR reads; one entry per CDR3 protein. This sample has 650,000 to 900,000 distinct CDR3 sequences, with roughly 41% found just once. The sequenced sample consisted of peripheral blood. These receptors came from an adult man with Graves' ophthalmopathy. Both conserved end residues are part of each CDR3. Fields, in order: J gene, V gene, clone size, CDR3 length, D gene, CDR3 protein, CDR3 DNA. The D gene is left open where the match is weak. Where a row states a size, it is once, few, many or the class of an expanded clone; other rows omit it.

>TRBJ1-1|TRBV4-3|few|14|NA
CASSQVALNTEAFF
TGCGCCAGCAGCCAAGTTGCCCTAAACACTGAAGCTTTCTTT
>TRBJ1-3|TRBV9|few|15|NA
CASSVGRGSGNTIYF
TGTGCCAGCAGCGTAGGTCGCGGGTCAGGAAACACCATATATTTT
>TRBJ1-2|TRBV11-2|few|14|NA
CASSLGVSGYGYTF
TGTGCCAGCAGCTTAGGGGTCTCGGGCTATGGCTACACCTTC
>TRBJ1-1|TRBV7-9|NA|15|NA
CASSLVSSGNTEAFF
TGTGCCAGCAGCTTAGTATCCTCAGGGAACACTGAAGCTTTCTTT
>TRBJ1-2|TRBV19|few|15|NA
CASSIDTDTIYGYTF
TGTGCCAGTAGTATAGATACGGACACTATCTATGGCTACACCTTC
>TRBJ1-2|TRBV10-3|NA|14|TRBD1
CASRLTGGTYGYTF
TGTGCCAGCAGGCTGACAGGGGGGACTTATGGCTACACCTTC
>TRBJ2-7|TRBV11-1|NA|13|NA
CASSGRQSYEQYF
TGTGCCAGCAGCGGACGACAGAGTTACGAGCAGTACTTC
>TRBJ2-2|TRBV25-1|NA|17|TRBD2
CASSQASGGWNTGELFF
TGTGCCAGCAGCCAAGCTAGCGGGGGGTGGAACACCGGGGAGCTGTTTTTT
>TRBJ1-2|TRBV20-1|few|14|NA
CSARGELTNYGYTF
TGCAGTGCTAGAGGGGAATTAACTAACTATGGCTACACCTTC
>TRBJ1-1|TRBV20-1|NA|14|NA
CSAGMGGWGTEAFF
TGCAGTGCTGGTATGGGGGGTTGGGGCACTGAAGCTTTCTTT
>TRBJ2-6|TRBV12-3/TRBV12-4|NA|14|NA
CASMASSGANVLTF
TGTGCCAGCATGGCGAGCTCTGGGGCCAACGTCCTGACTTTC
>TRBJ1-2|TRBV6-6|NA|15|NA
CASSYSHQANYGYTF
TGTGCCAGCAGTTACTCACACCAAGCTAACTATGGCTACACCTTC
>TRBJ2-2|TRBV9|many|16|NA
CASSAKIGFNTGELFF
TGTGCCAGCAGCGCCAAGATCGGATTCAACACCGGGGAGCTGTTTTTT
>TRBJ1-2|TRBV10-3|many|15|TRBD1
CAISAAGTGIYGYTF
TGTGCCATCAGTGCGGCAGGGACAGGGATCTATGGCTACACCTTC
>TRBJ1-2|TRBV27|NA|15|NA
CASSLYGALNYGYTF
TGTGCCAGCAGTTTATATGGAGCTCTAAACTATGGCTACACCTTC
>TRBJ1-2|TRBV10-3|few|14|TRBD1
CASTRRGGANGYTF
TGTGCCAGCACAAGGAGAGGGGGCGCGAATGGCTACACCTTC
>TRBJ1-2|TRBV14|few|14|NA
CASSQGLINYGYTF
TGTGCCAGCAGCCAAGGATTGATTAACTATGGCTACACCTTC
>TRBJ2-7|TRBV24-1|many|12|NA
CATSAPTGEQYF
TGTGCCACCAGTGCCCCCACGGGGGAGCAGTACTTC
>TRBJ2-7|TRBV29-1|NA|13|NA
CSVGGTPSYEQYF
TGCAGCGTAGGAGGGACACCTTCCTACGAGCAGTACTTC
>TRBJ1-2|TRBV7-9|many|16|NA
CASSLGRQAVLSGYTF
TGTGCCAGCAGCTTGGGGAGGCAGGCCGTTTTGTCTGGCTACACCTTC
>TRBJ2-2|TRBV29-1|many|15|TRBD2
CSARLAGAVGGELFF
TGCAGCGCCAGACTAGCGGGAGCGGTGGGCGGGGAGCTGTTTTTT
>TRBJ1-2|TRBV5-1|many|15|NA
CASSLAAGYNYGYTF
TGCGCCAGCAGCTTGGCGGCAGGTTATAACTATGGCTACACCTTC